Sequencing of this TCR beta chain was carried out in a study of T cells in women clearing cervical HPV infection. Across the whole study: Case blood was drawn when the lesion was first found; control blood after infection became undetectable.

CDR1 MDHEN and CDR2 SYDVKM come from the germline V gene. There are 18 residues in the CDR3. V gave up 3 bases and J gave up 1 base, with 19 bases separating them. Using immunoSEQ multiplex PCR, the repertoire was profiled, and TCRdb retains in-frame clones only, with some absent. Recorded for this sample: about 48,000 clones. Note on this clone: Antigen specificity is unknown. The DNA ends 3 residues before the CDR3 does, and the rest of the CDR3 is filled in from the germline J gene.

Findings of the study overall: CIN3+ cases had significantly higher TCR richness than controls; evenness did not differ.

The sample consisted of blood buffy coat. V gene TRBV28 combines with J gene TRBJ1-5; unclear D gene. The sequence derives from a woman aged 18 to 75 with a cervical HPV16 infection that either progressed to CIN3+ or cleared (not recorded which). CDR3: CASSFTAGGPGSNQPQHF. CDR3 bases read: TGTGCCAGCAGTTTCACGGCGGGCGGCCCCGGAAGCAATCAGCCC.